These 28 T cell receptor beta chains originate from one sample sequenced in a study of control samples from healthy donors and cancer patients. The protocol was immunoSEQ multiplex PCR, while the TCRdb copy is restricted to in-frame clones and leaves out a portion. The sample consists of about 130,000 clones, roughly 90% of them appearing once. Sequenced input: blood. The source is a man between 18 and 35 years old in good health.

This chain uses TRBV7-8 with TRBJ2-1; no clear D. The CDR3 is 16 residues long. Germline assignment: CDR1 SGHVS and CDR2 FQNEAQ. V shed 1 base and J shed 1 base, with 11 bases lying between them. The CDR3 loop reads CASSLGGQRSYNEQFF. Written as DNA, the CDR3 is TGTGCCAGCAGCTTAGGGGGTCAGCGATCCTACAATGAGCAGTTCTTC.

V usage is TRBV4-3 and J usage is TRBJ1-2; 7 nucleotides agree with TRBD1. The CDR3 contains 13 residues. The V gene end was trimmed by 3 bases and the J gene end by 5 bases; junction bases not matched to a gene: 3. Germline values: CDR1 LGHNA, CDR2 YSLEER. The CDR3 bases are TGCGCCAGCAGCCAGCAGGGGGGGTATGGCTACACCTTC. Residues: CASSQQGGYGYTF.

The genes are TRBV7-9 and TRBJ2-7; 8 bases map to TRBD1. V lost 5 bases to trimming and J lost 3 bases; unmatched junction nucleotides: 6. Per germline, CDR1 SEHNR and CDR2 FQNEAQ (reference sequence). The CDR3 length is 14 residues. This chain's CDR3 is CASSTRQGIYEQYF. CDR3 in DNA: TGTGCCAGCAGCACCAGACAGGGGATCTACGAGCAGTACTTC.

The chain carries TRBV5-4 and TRBJ1-2; 10 bases are shared with TRBD1. The germline V gene encodes CDR1 SGHNT and CDR2 YYREEE (reference sequence). J gave up 7 bases and V 2 bases, and 5 bases lay outside the gene matches. The CDR3 is 14 amino acids. CDR3 sequence reads: CASSFLTGGSGYTF. CDR3 sequence (DNA): TGTGCCAGCAGCTTTTTGACAGGGGGCTCTGGCTACACCTTC.

The chain recombines TRBV12-3 or TRBV12-4 with TRBJ1-2; D remains ambiguous. Trimming took 3 bases from V and 6 from J, leaving 8 bases between them. The CDR3 has 12 residues. The CDR3 coding sequence is TGTGCCAGCAGTTTTTTGGTGAATGGCTACACCTTC. Amino acids: CASSFLVNGYTF.

V and J are TRBV27 and TRBJ1-5; TRBD1 might be the D (6 bases). Germline values: CDR1 MNHEY, CDR2 SMNVEV (reference sequence). CDR3 length: 16 residues. The germline V and J ends were trimmed by 2 bases and 7 bases, with 18 bases remaining between them. CDR3 amino acids: CASSLLSSGAGQPQHF. CDR3 nucleotide sequence: TGTGCCAGCAGTTTACTCTCGTCGGGGGCCGGGCAGCCCCAGCATTTT.

The rearrangement joins TRBV23-1 to TRBJ2-7; D unclear. TRBV23-1 is an ORF; its function is uncertain. CDR3 length: 15 amino acids. Trimming took off 8 bases at V and 6 bases at J, with 23 bases between the two ends. CDR3 loop: CASGWGAPERPEQYF. The CDR3 bases are TGCGCCAGCGGATGGGGTGCACCAGAAAGACCCGAGCAGTACTTC.

The chain joins TRBV5-1 to TRBJ1-1, with 9 bases fitting TRBD1. This CDR3 has 14 residues. The junction had 5 bases not matched to a gene; V was cut back by 4 bases and J by 4 bases. Looked up from germline, CDR1 is SGHRS and CDR2 is YFSETQ. CDR3 coding DNA: TGCGCCAGCAGCGTCGGACAGGGGTTCACTGAAGCTTTCTTT. Encoded protein: CASSVGQGFTEAFF.

This clone was counted a single time. V usage is TRBV7-3 and J usage is TRBJ2-1; 7 bases align to TRBD2. Germline V gene data show CDR1 as SGHTA and CDR2 as FQGTGA. The junction had 10 bases not matched to a gene; V was cut back by 5 bases and J by 9 bases. CDR3 size: 14 residues. CDR3 sequence reads: CASSVQPGGGEQFF. As DNA, the CDR3 is TGTGCCAGCAGCGTGCAGCCGGGGGGAGGTGAGCAGTTCTTC.

In its sample, this clone was seen a few times. V is TRBV4-1 and J is TRBJ1-5; D unresolved. V lost 4 bases and J 9 bases, leaving 19 bases between the germline ends. This CDR3 is 15 amino acids long. CDR1 MGHRA and CDR2 YSYEKL come from the germline V gene. CDR3 residues: CASSLVWTTTGPQHF. In DNA, the CDR3 is TGCGCCAGCAGCCTCGTATGGACCACCACCGGGCCCCAGCATTTT.

The chain recombines TRBV6-5 with TRBJ1-2; D possibly corresponds to TRBD1 (5 bases). CDR3 length: 15 residues. The V gene's germline CDR1 is MNHEY and CDR2 SVGAGI. The germline V and J ends were trimmed by 3 bases and 5 bases, with 16 bases remaining between them. The CDR3 is CASSYSGVQGYGYTF. DNA of the CDR3: TGTGCCAGCAGTTATTCCGGCGTCCAGGGTTATGGCTACACCTTC.

V and J are TRBV28 and TRBJ1-2, with 8 bases matching TRBD1. This CDR3 is built from 15 residues. CDR1 MDHEN and CDR2 SYDVKM come from the germline V gene. V was pared by 7 bases and J by 4 bases, with 11 bases of the junction left unmatched. CDR3 DNA sequence: TGTGCCAGCACCCATGGTACTACAGGGGGCTATGGCTACACCTTC. Protein: CASTHGTTGGYGYTF.

The CDR3 spells CASSEDHRETQYF. CDR3 DNA: TGTGCCAGCAGTGAGGACCACCGGGAGACCCAGTACTTC. The J gene is TRBJ2-5, the V gene TRBV27; D not certain. The CDR3 has 13 residues. Trimming removed 5 bases from V and 5 bases from J, with 12 bases in between. Germline V gene data show CDR1 as MNHEY and CDR2 as SMNVEV (reference sequence).

The chain couples TRBV6-5 to TRBJ2-1; 7 positions agree with TRBD1. Trimming cost V 7 bases and J 3 bases; bases outside gene matches: 6. The germline V gene has CDR1 MNHEY and CDR2 SVGAGI. This CDR3 has 14 amino acids. In nucleotides, the CDR3 is TGTGCCAGCACCGGACAGGAGTTCTACAATGAGCAGTTCTTC. Translation: CASTGQEFYNEQFF.

This sequence joins TRBV18 and TRBJ2-1; D not resolved. CDR1 is KGHSH and CDR2 is LQKENI in the germline V gene. The germline V and J ends were trimmed by 1 base and 0 bases, with 10 bases remaining between them. This CDR3 contains 16 residues. CDR3 region: CASSPLQESSYNEQFF. CDR3 in DNA: TGTGCCAGCTCACCACTCCAGGAGAGCTCCTACAATGAGCAGTTCTTC.

This sequence joins TRBV5-6 and TRBJ1-4, with no clear D. V was cut by 2 bases and J by 5 bases, with 7 bases left in between. This CDR3 contains 13 residues. The germline V gene has CDR1 SGHDT and CDR2 YYEEEE. CDR3 sequence reads: CASSFQANEKLFF. CDR3 coding DNA: TGTGCCAGCAGCTTCCAGGCCAATGAAAAACTGTTTTTT.

The V call is TRBV10-1, the J call TRBJ2-1; D gene uncertain. The germline V and J ends were trimmed by 2 bases and 4 bases, with 6 bases remaining between them. CDR1 is WNHNN and CDR2 is SYGVQD in the germline V gene (reference sequence). There are 13 residues in the CDR3. The CDR3 nucleotides read TGCGCCAGCAGTGAGGAAGCTTACAATGAGCAGTTCTTC. This encodes CASSEEAYNEQFF.

This clone has only one observation. The chain employs TRBV7-8 and TRBJ2-1; 9 bases agree with TRBD2. The CDR3 totals 15 residues. Germline loops: CDR1 SGHVS, CDR2 FQNEAQ. V shed 8 bases, J shed 3 bases, and the junction held 8 bases outside the gene matches. In DNA, the CDR3 is TGTGCCAGCTTGTTGGCGGGGGGGCTCTACAATGAGCAGTTCTTC. It specifies CASLLAGGLYNEQFF.

As to this clone: The sample holds other DNA sequences that translate to the same CDR3. The V gene is TRBV12-3 or TRBV12-4, the J gene TRBJ1-1; D is unresolved. Trimming left V 2 bases short and J 4 bases short, with 5 bases between. The CDR3 has 12 amino acids. This CDR3 reads CASSLKGTEAFF. In nucleotides, the CDR3 is TGTGCCAGCAGTTTAAAAGGCACTGAAGCTTTCTTT.

This chain joins TRBV5-1 and TRBJ2-5; D is possibly TRBD2 (6 bases). The germline V gene has CDR1 SGHRS and CDR2 YFSETQ. The CDR3 spans 14 residues. V dropped 4 bases and J dropped 1 base, with 11 bases sitting between them. In nucleotides, the CDR3 is TGCGCCAGCAGCAGGGCACTAGCCCAAGAGACCCAGTACTTC. It specifies CASSRALAQETQYF.

This chain connects TRBV7-9 to TRBJ2-5; 9 bases agree with TRBD1. Trimming cost V 3 bases and J 5 bases; bases outside gene matches: 7. CDR1 is SEHNR and CDR2 is FQNEAQ in the germline V gene (reference sequence). The CDR3 length is 15 residues. This CDR3 is CASSFGTGIGETQYF. CDR3 sequence (DNA): TGTGCCAGCAGCTTCGGGACAGGGATAGGGGAGACCCAGTACTTC.

The gene calls are TRBV14 and TRBJ1-2, with D hard to call. The CDR3 contains 13 residues. Trimming pared 3 bases from V and 4 bases from J, leaving 9 bases between. Germline V lookup: CDR1 SGHDN, CDR2 FVKESK. In nucleotides, the CDR3 is TGTGCCAGCAGCCATTCCCGGTCCTATGGCTACACCTTC. Protein sequence: CASSHSRSYGYTF.

The chain combines TRBV7-9 with TRBJ1-1; D gene unclear. CDR1 and CDR2 from the germline V gene are SEHNR and FQNEAQ (reference sequence). The CDR3 spans 13 residues. The ends were cut back, 8 bases at V and 0 bases at J, with 10 bases in the middle. The CDR3 is CASGRTMNTEAFF. The CDR3 DNA reads TGTGCCAGCGGCAGAACGATGAACACTGAAGCTTTCTTT.

This sequence joins TRBV3-1 (or the pseudogene TRBV3-2) and TRBJ2-4; TRBD2 is a possible D gene (6 bases). Trimming stripped 1 base from V and 3 bases from J, with 16 bases between. The CDR3 totals 17 residues. CDR1 LGHDT and CDR2 YNNKEL come from the germline V gene (reference sequence). CDR3 sequence reads: CASSQVRVPGVKNIQYF. The CDR3 DNA is TGTGCCAGCAGCCAAGTAAGGGTGCCGGGGGTCAAAAACATTCAGTACTTC.

The CDR3 DNA follows: TGTGCCAGCAGCTTAGGGGGGACCTACAATGAGCAGTTCTTC. It is translated as CASSLGGTYNEQFF. The gene calls are TRBV7-3 and TRBJ2-1, with a weak D call TRBD2 (6 bases). The CDR3 runs 14 residues. Trimming cost V 2 bases and J 2 bases, with 7 bases left between them. Germline CDR1 is SGHTA and CDR2 is FQGTGA.

V is TRBV5-5 and J is TRBJ1-6; TRBD1 matches at 7 bases. Trimming at V came to 5 bases and at J to 10 bases, leaving 18 bases not matched to a gene. Germline CDR1 and CDR2: SGHKS and YYEKEE (reference sequence). The CDR3 has 17 amino acids. CDR3 bases: TGTGCCAGCAGTAAACGGACAGGAGAAGATCCAGGCTCACCCCTCCACTTT. It is translated as CASSKRTGEDPGSPLHF.

This chain links TRBV29-1 with TRBJ2-1; D gene ambiguous. Germline loops: CDR1 SQVTM, CDR2 ANQGSEA. This CDR3 has 11 residues. Trimming shortened V by 3 bases and J by 12 bases, and 12 bases separated the two germline ends. The CDR3 DNA follows: TGCAGCGTTGATGTTAGGTTGGGGCAGTTCTTC. Encoded protein: CSVDVRLGQFF.

V gene TRBV28 combines with J gene TRBJ1-3; 8 bases match TRBD1. J gave up 4 bases and V 5 bases, and 13 bases lay outside the gene matches. There are 17 residues in the CDR3. In germline, CDR1 is MDHEN, CDR2 SYDVKM. The CDR3 spells CASSTGQGPIGGNTIYF. In DNA, the CDR3 is TGTGCCAGCAGTACCGGACAGGGTCCCATTGGCGGAAACACCATATATTTT.